Below are 16 T cell receptor beta chains sequenced from a single sample in a study of T cell clones after liver transplantation. The data were produced by immunoSEQ multiplex PCR, yet TCRdb's version contains in-frame clones alone and is incomplete. The sample holds about 20,000 clones, 78% seen once. The specimen was CD8+ T cells from blood, collected around 54 months after liver transplant. All receptors come from a human patient who received a liver transplant. Some of these T cells may belong to the graft donor.

In its sample, this clone was seen a few times. A read error may account for a junction end that differs from germline. The chain couples TRBV4-1 to TRBJ1-1, with D perhaps matching TRBD1 (5 bases). The CDR3 has 15 amino acids. Germline V gives CDR1 MGHRA, CDR2 YSYEKL. CDR3 amino acids: CASSHGEGMNTEAFF. The CDR3 coding sequence is TGTGCCAGCAGCCATGGGGAGGGGATGAACACTGAAGCTTTCTTT.

This clone was seen a handful of times. The V and J genes are TRBV7-8 and TRBJ1-6; TRBD1 is a possible D gene (5 bases). The CDR3 consists of 14 residues. CDR1 is SGHVS, CDR2 FQNEAQ, per germline. V gave up 5 bases and J gave up 5 bases, with 10 bases separating them. CDR3 region: CASSLSTDNSPLHF. The CDR3 region has the DNA TGTGCCAGCAGCCTGTCGACAGATAATTCACCCCTCCACTTT.

The J gene is TRBJ2-7, the V gene TRBV4-1; D ambiguous. The CDR3 totals 16 residues. V was shortened by 0 bases and J by 2 bases, with 14 bases between the two germline ends. Germline V gives CDR1 MGHRA, CDR2 YSYEKL. CDR3 protein: CASSQDIGYGAYEQYF. CDR3 nucleotides: TGCGCCAGCAGCCAAGATATAGGGTACGGCGCCTACGAGCAGTACTTC.

This clone appeared once. The CDR3 protein is CASSVAFLSGGADTQYF. In DNA, the CDR3 is TGTGCCAGCAGCGTAGCTTTCCTTAGCGGGGGAGCAGATACGCAGTATTTT. V gene TRBV9 combines with J gene TRBJ2-3; TRBD2 agrees at 9 bases. CDR1 and CDR2 (germline): SGDLS, YYNGEE. There are 17 residues in the CDR3. The V and J ends lost 0 bases and 4 bases, in that order; junction bases with no gene match: 9.

The chain links TRBV28 to TRBJ1-3; D is undetermined. Trimming cost V 6 bases and J 3 bases, with 6 bases left between them. Germline V CDR1 and CDR2: MDHEN, SYDVKM. There are 12 residues in the CDR3. The DNA for the CDR3 is TGTGCCAGCAGCCCTCTTGGAAACACCATATATTTT. This translates into CASSPLGNTIYF.

This clone was recorded a few times. The chain joins TRBV7-8 to TRBJ1-1; D call uncertain. The V end lost 5 bases, the J end lost 2 bases, and 9 bases lay between the germline ends. CDR3 length: 13 amino acids. The germline CDR1 and CDR2 sequences are SGHVS and FQNEAQ. DNA of the CDR3: TGTGCCAGCAGCGACTGGGCAAACACTGAAGCTTTCTTT. This codes for CASSDWANTEAFF.

This clone was detected once. The chain couples TRBV15 to TRBJ2-7; possible D gene TRBD2, 5 bases. Germline CDR1 reads LNHNV; CDR2 reads YYDKDF (reference sequence). This CDR3 comprises 14 residues. V was shortened by 0 bases and J by 2 bases, with 8 bases between the two germline ends. CDR3 protein: CATSREDLTYEQYF. The CDR3 DNA is TGTGCCACCAGCAGAGAGGACTTAACCTACGAGCAGTACTTC.

The J gene is TRBJ1-1, the V gene TRBV6-1; a possible D gene is TRBD1 (5 bases). The CDR3 consists of 14 residues. Trimming pared 5 bases from V and 1 base from J, leaving 11 bases between. The V gene's germline CDR1 is MNHNS and CDR2 SASEGT. Here the CDR3 reads CASSPGRGNTEAFF. DNA for the CDR3: TGTGCCAGCAGTCCGGGACGGGGGAACACTGAAGCTTTCTTT.

The J gene is TRBJ2-2, the V gene TRBV6-1; D is unclear. Trimming took off 7 bases at V and 3 bases at J, with 6 bases between the two ends. The CDR3 runs 12 residues. From germline, CDR1 is MNHNS and CDR2 SASEGT. In DNA form, the CDR3 reads TGTGCCAGCATATGGCACACCGGGGAGCTGTTTTTT. Encoded protein: CASIWHTGELFF.

The chain combines TRBV6-1 with TRBJ1-5; 8 positions agree with TRBD1. The J segment lost 7 bases and the V segment lost 6 bases, leaving 11 bases of the junction unmatched. The CDR3 runs 15 residues. Germline assignment: CDR1 MNHNS and CDR2 SASEGT. The CDR3 here is CASSSGRDRRQPQHF. The CDR3 DNA reads as TGTGCCAGCAGCTCCGGTCGGGACAGGAGACAGCCCCAGCATTTT.

The chain joins TRBV7-6 to TRBJ2-1; D possibly corresponds to TRBD1 (5 bases). Trimming took 5 bases from V and 2 from J, leaving 13 bases between them. The germline CDR1 and CDR2 sequences are SGHVS and FNYEAQ. This CDR3 region has 15 residues. The CDR3, as DNA: TGTGCCAGCAGCCCGGCAGGGAACCCCTACAATGAGCAGTTCTTC. It is translated as CASSPAGNPYNEQFF. The entire variable domain, with the rest obtained from reference TRBV7-6 and TRBJ2-1, is as follows: GAGVSQSPRYKVTKRGQDVALRCDPISGHVSLYWYRQALGQGPEFLTYFNYEAQQDKSGLPNDRFSAERPEGSISTLTIQRTEQRDSAMYRCASSPAGNPYNEQFFGPGTRLTVL.

The chain couples TRBV9 to TRBJ2-7, with no clear D. Deletions cut 3 bases from V and 4 bases from J, with 5 bases between. CDR3 length: 11 residues. The germline V gene encodes CDR1 SGDLS and CDR2 YYNGEE. Here the CDR3 reads CASSEQYEQYF. The DNA for the CDR3 is TGTGCCAGCAGCGAGCAGTACGAGCAGTACTTC.

The V call is TRBV4-1, the J call TRBJ2-2; a weak D match, TRBD2 (7 bases). Germline V gives CDR1 MGHRA, CDR2 YSYEKL. This CDR3 comprises 15 residues. V was cut by 2 bases and J by 4 bases, with 11 bases left in between. The CDR3 region is CASSQRGGTTGELFF. For the CDR3, the DNA is TGCGCCAGCAGCCAAAGGGGGGGGACCACCGGGGAGCTGTTTTTT.

The chain links TRBV4-2 to TRBJ2-7, with D possibly matching TRBD2 (5 bases). V was cut by 5 bases and J by 2 bases, with 10 bases left in between. The CDR3 is 13 amino acids. CDR1 and CDR2 (germline): LGHNA, YNFKEQ. The CDR3 protein is CASSVGLTYEQYF. The DNA of the CDR3 is TGTGCCAGCAGCGTAGGACTTACCTACGAGCAGTACTTC.

The V and J genes are TRBV6-5 and TRBJ1-1; no clear D gene. The V end lost 7 bases, the J end lost 1 base, and 10 bases lay between the germline ends. This CDR3 is built from 13 residues. Germline V CDR1 and CDR2: MNHEY, SVGAGI. DNA for the CDR3: TGTGCCAGCACATCGGTAGCGAACACTGAAGCTTTCTTT. Amino acids: CASTSVANTEAFF.

J is TRBJ2-7 and V is TRBV5-1, with D unclear. Per germline, CDR1 SGHRS and CDR2 YFSETQ. V was clipped by 5 bases and J by 0 bases, with 6 bases between them. The CDR3 contains 12 residues. This CDR3 is CASRMNSYEQYF. CDR3 bases: TGCGCCAGCAGGATGAACTCCTACGAGCAGTACTTC.